This T cell receptor (beta chain) comes out of a study of T cells after yellow fever vaccination. TCRdb analysed the 5' RACE reads with MiXCR anew, one entry per CDR3 protein. Of under 700,000 distinct CDR3 sequences in the sample, roughly a sixth were seen once. The germline CDR1 and CDR2 sequences are LGHNA and YNFKEQ. Deletions cut 1 base from V and 10 bases from J, with 9 bases between. The CDR3 is 12 residues long. The sequencing used PBMCs, collected 5 to 6 days after the first yellow fever vaccination. This TCR derives from a man aged 18 to 30 who received the YFV17D yellow fever vaccine. The chain links TRBV4-2 to TRBJ2-3, with D possibly TRBD2 on 5 matching bases. The CDR3 DNA sequence: TGTGCCAGCAGCCAAGGGGGAGCGGCGCAGTATTTT. Its translation: CASSQGGAAQYF.